The clone carrying this T cell receptor beta chain occurred a few times. Its cognate antigen is unknown. These data originate in a study of T cells in Graves' hyperthyroidism and ophthalmopathy. Notes on the study in general: The model predicted ophthalmopathy a median 6.5 months before onset. Within blood appeared most thyroid clonotypes that had expanded above 0.001. Ophthalmopathy was told apart from stable hyperthyroidism by a 13 V-J model.

Amplified TCR beta CDR3 regions came from RNA transcripts. The HTBI primer set drove a first-round RT-PCR of the TCR CDR3. TCRdb re-analysed the multiplex PCR reads in MiXCR, keeping a single row per CDR3 protein. This sample has around 600,000 distinct CDR3 sequences, with just under 45% found just once. Losses at the gene ends were 3 bases for V and 0 bases for J; bases not matched to a gene: 14. Germline loops: CDR1 SGHTA, CDR2 FQGTGA. CDR3 size: 18 residues. Pregnant or lactating patients were excluded, as were those with uncontrolled infection or other autoimmune disease. The TCR sequence derives from an adult man with Graves' disease, either hyperthyroidism or ophthalmopathy (not recorded which). Sequencing used peripheral blood or thyroid tissue (not recorded which). The chain employs TRBV7-3 and TRBJ2-7; 7 nucleotides align to TRBD2. The chain's CDR3 is CASSLAKGLAAFSYEQYF. For the CDR3, the DNA is TGTGCCAGCAGCTTGGCCAAAGGGCTAGCGGCCTTCTCCTACGAGCAGTACTTC.